This T cell receptor beta chain derives from a study of T cell responses to AZD1222 COVID-19 vaccine. Study summary: Investigators merged groups given second doses at roughly 4 or roughly 12 weeks.

The ends were cut back, 0 bases at V and 12 bases at J, with 13 bases in the middle. Looked up from germline, CDR1 is SGDLS and CDR2 is YYNGEE. The CDR3 has 13 residues. Of note for this clone: Its antigen is undetermined.

The study's findings and limits: Clonal diversity may have been underestimated, and the donors were mostly white British, with more females than males. No day 14 peak samples; only post-peak repertoires were characterized. Nearly half of spike-specific TCRs reportedly target variant regions that are unmutated in the B.1.351 and B.1.1.7 variants.

Generated by immunoSEQ multiplex PCR, the TCRdb table keeps only in-frame clones and is missing some. The repertoire has approximately 260,000 clones, over 85% of them found once; the top ten carry around 0.5%. The TCR was taken from an adult in good health. The sample here was peripheral blood, taken on day 0 of AZD1222 vaccination. The rearrangement uses TRBV9 and TRBJ2-1, with a tentative D call TRBD2 (5 bases). CDR3 protein: CASSVAAQGGQFF. CDR3 nucleotides: TGTGCCAGCAGCGTAGCGGCCCAAGGAGGGCAGTTCTTC. Supplemented by reference TRBV9 and TRBJ2-1, the full variable domain reads DSGVTQTPKHLITATGQRVTLRCSPRSGDLSVYWYQQSLDQGLQFLIQYYNGEERAKGNILERFSAQQFPDLHSELNLSSLELGDSALYFCASSVAAQGGQFFGPGTRLTVL.